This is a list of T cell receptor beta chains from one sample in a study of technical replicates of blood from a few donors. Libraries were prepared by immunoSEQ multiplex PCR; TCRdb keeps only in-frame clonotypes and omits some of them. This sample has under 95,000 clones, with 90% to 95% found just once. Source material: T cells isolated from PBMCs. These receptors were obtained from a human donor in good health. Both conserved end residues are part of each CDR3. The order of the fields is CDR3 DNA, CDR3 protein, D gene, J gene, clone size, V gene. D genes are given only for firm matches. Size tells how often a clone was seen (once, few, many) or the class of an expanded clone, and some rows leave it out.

cdr3_nt: TGTGCCAGCAGCTTAACTAGCGCAATACACCAAGAGACCCAGTACTTC
cdr3_aa: CASSLTSAIHQETQYF
d_call: TRBD2
j_call: TRBJ2-5
clone_size: NA
v_call: TRBV11-2

cdr3_nt: TGTGCCAGCAGCCTTTGGGTGGGGGACAACCACGAGCAGTACTTC
cdr3_aa: CASSLWVGDNHEQYF
d_call: NA
j_call: TRBJ2-7
clone_size: NA
v_call: TRBV5-4

cdr3_nt: TGTGCCAGCAGCTTATCGCCGGGACAGTCGAACACTGAAGCTTTCTTT
cdr3_aa: CASSLSPGQSNTEAFF
d_call: TRBD1
j_call: TRBJ1-1
clone_size: NA
v_call: TRBV7-2

cdr3_nt: TGTGCCACCAGCAGAGATGGAGGGATCCTCTCTGGAAACACCATATATTTT
cdr3_aa: CATSRDGGILSGNTIYF
d_call: NA
j_call: TRBJ1-3
clone_size: few
v_call: TRBV15

cdr3_nt: TGTGCCACCAGCAGAGGCCAGGGGTACGGCTACACCTTC
cdr3_aa: CATSRGQGYGYTF
d_call: NA
j_call: TRBJ1-2
clone_size: NA
v_call: TRBV15

cdr3_nt: TGTGCCAGCAGCTCGCCCGGGACAGGGGCGTCACCCCTCCACTTT
cdr3_aa: CASSSPGTGASPLHF
d_call: TRBD1
j_call: TRBJ1-6
clone_size: NA
v_call: TRBV7-9

cdr3_nt: TGTGCCAGCAGTAAATACGGGAGGCGGTTTGACAAAAACATTCAGTACTTC
cdr3_aa: CASSKYGRRFDKNIQYF
d_call: TRBD2
j_call: TRBJ2-4
clone_size: NA
v_call: TRBV28

cdr3_nt: TGTGCCAGCAGTGAAGCGCATTATCTAGGGGACAATGAGCAGTTCTTC
cdr3_aa: CASSEAHYLGDNEQFF
d_call: NA
j_call: TRBJ2-1
clone_size: NA
v_call: TRBV6-1

cdr3_nt: TGCAGCGTTGGGGCCCTATCTAGCGGGGCCTACAATGAGCAGTTCTTC
cdr3_aa: CSVGALSSGAYNEQFF
d_call: TRBD2
j_call: TRBJ2-1
clone_size: NA
v_call: TRBV29-1

cdr3_nt: TGTGCCAGCAGCTTAGTCCCGGGACTAGCGTACGACGAGCAGTACTTC
cdr3_aa: CASSLVPGLAYDEQYF
d_call: TRBD2
j_call: TRBJ2-7
clone_size: NA
v_call: TRBV7-2

cdr3_nt: TGTGCCAGCAGTGTGGAGAATAGCAATCAGCCCCAGCATTTT
cdr3_aa: CASSVENSNQPQHF
d_call: NA
j_call: TRBJ1-5
clone_size: few
v_call: TRBV2

cdr3_nt: TGTGCCAGCGCTGGGGCGACTCTGGGTACCTACGAGCAGTACTTC
cdr3_aa: CASAGATLGTYEQYF
d_call: NA
j_call: TRBJ2-7
clone_size: once
v_call: TRBV28

cdr3_nt: TGCGCCAGCAGGGGCAGTAGTTCCTACGAGCAGTACTTC
cdr3_aa: CASRGSSSYEQYF
d_call: NA
j_call: TRBJ2-7
clone_size: NA
v_call: TRBV5-1

cdr3_nt: TGCGCCAGCAGCCAATATAGCGGGGGAGGCGGTAATGAGCAGTTCTTC
cdr3_aa: CASSQYSGGGGNEQFF
d_call: TRBD2
j_call: TRBJ2-1
clone_size: NA
v_call: TRBV4-1

cdr3_nt: TGTGCCAGTAGTATCGGGACTAGCGGGAGGCGAGAGACCCAGTACTTC
cdr3_aa: CASSIGTSGRRETQYF
d_call: TRBD2
j_call: TRBJ2-5
clone_size: NA
v_call: TRBV19

cdr3_nt: TGTGCCAGCGCGTTGGAGGGGAATTCACCCCTCCACTTT
cdr3_aa: CASALEGNSPLHF
d_call: NA
j_call: TRBJ1-6
clone_size: NA
v_call: TRBV6-4

cdr3_nt: TGTGCCAGCAGTTCCGCTTACAGGGACACTGAAGCTTTCTTT
cdr3_aa: CASSSAYRDTEAFF
d_call: NA
j_call: TRBJ1-1
clone_size: NA
v_call: TRBV27

cdr3_nt: TGTGCCAGCACGGACAGGGGGCTTAGCGAGCAGTACTTC
cdr3_aa: CASTDRGLSEQYF
d_call: TRBD1
j_call: TRBJ2-7
clone_size: NA
v_call: TRBV6-1

cdr3_nt: TGTGCCAATACCGGGACAGGGGGTATTCTGGACTCCTACGAGCAGTACTTC
cdr3_aa: CANTGTGGILDSYEQYF
d_call: TRBD1
j_call: TRBJ2-7
clone_size: NA
v_call: TRBV2

cdr3_nt: TGTGCTAGTGCCCTGATTGAGGACAGAATTGACAATGAGCAGTTCTTC
cdr3_aa: CASALIEDRIDNEQFF
d_call: NA
j_call: TRBJ2-1
clone_size: NA
v_call: TRBV12-5

cdr3_nt: TGTGCCAGCAGGCGGAGCCGGGACTACGAGCAGTACTTC
cdr3_aa: CASRRSRDYEQYF
d_call: NA
j_call: TRBJ2-7
clone_size: NA
v_call: TRBV2

cdr3_nt: TGCGCCAGCAGCCCAGGGGGACAGACTGGAAACACCATATATTTT
cdr3_aa: CASSPGGQTGNTIYF
d_call: TRBD1
j_call: TRBJ1-3
clone_size: NA
v_call: TRBV5-1

cdr3_nt: TGTGCCAGCCATGAAAGGAGTGAAAAACTGTTTTTT
cdr3_aa: CASHERSEKLFF
d_call: NA
j_call: TRBJ1-4
clone_size: once
v_call: TRBV28

cdr3_nt: TGTGCCAGCAGTGAACAGGGACAGAGGTTACAGCCCCAGCATTTT
cdr3_aa: CASSEQGQRLQPQHF
d_call: TRBD1
j_call: TRBJ1-5
clone_size: few
v_call: TRBV2

cdr3_nt: TGTGCCAGCAGGACGGACACCGCCTACGAGCAGTACTTC
cdr3_aa: CASRTDTAYEQYF
d_call: NA
j_call: TRBJ2-7
clone_size: NA
v_call: TRBV28

cdr3_nt: TGTGCCAGCAGCTTACAGGGTTCGGGTAATTCACCCCTCCACTTT
cdr3_aa: CASSLQGSGNSPLHF
d_call: NA
j_call: TRBJ1-6
clone_size: few
v_call: TRBV7-9

cdr3_nt: TGTGCCAGCAGTGGGCAGTCCCAGTACTTC
cdr3_aa: CASSGQSQYF
d_call: NA
j_call: TRBJ2-5
clone_size: NA
v_call: TRBV2

cdr3_nt: TGTGCCAGCAGCTTGGGCAGGGACAGGGGGCGCGGGACTAATGAAAAACTGTTTTTT
cdr3_aa: CASSLGRDRGRGTNEKLFF
d_call: TRBD1
j_call: TRBJ1-4
clone_size: NA
v_call: TRBV5-6

cdr3_nt: TGTGCCATCGCGTGGGACAGCTACGGCTACACCTTC
cdr3_aa: CAIAWDSYGYTF
d_call: TRBD1
j_call: TRBJ1-2
clone_size: NA
v_call: TRBV10-3

cdr3_nt: TGTGCCAGCAGCTTAGCGCCTCAGGGGCTTATGTACAATGAGCAGTTCTTC
cdr3_aa: CASSLAPQGLMYNEQFF
d_call: NA
j_call: TRBJ2-1
clone_size: NA
v_call: TRBV7-9

cdr3_nt: TGTGCCAGCCAGGGGACGTGGGACGGGTGGTATAATTCACCCCTCCACTTT
cdr3_aa: CASQGTWDGWYNSPLHF
d_call: NA
j_call: TRBJ1-6
clone_size: NA
v_call: TRBV2

cdr3_nt: TGTGCTAGTGGTTTGGAAACTAGCGGGGGATACCAACTGTACGAGCAGTACTTC
cdr3_aa: CASGLETSGGYQLYEQYF
d_call: TRBD2
j_call: TRBJ2-7
clone_size: once
v_call: TRBV12-5

cdr3_nt: TGCGCCAGCAGCTTCGCCCGGACGGAGGAAGGGTACATTCAGTACTTC
cdr3_aa: CASSFARTEEGYIQYF
d_call: NA
j_call: TRBJ2-4
clone_size: NA
v_call: TRBV5-1

cdr3_nt: TGTGCCAGCAGTGAACCAGTGAAGATGCCCCGTGAAGCTTTCTTT
cdr3_aa: CASSEPVKMPREAFF
d_call: NA
j_call: TRBJ1-1
clone_size: few
v_call: TRBV2

cdr3_nt: TGTGCCAGCAGTGAACAGGCGAATATGAACACTGAAGCTTTCTTT
cdr3_aa: CASSEQANMNTEAFF
d_call: NA
j_call: TRBJ1-1
clone_size: NA
v_call: TRBV6-1

cdr3_nt: TGTGCCAGTAGCCATACCGGAGACTATGGCTACACCTTC
cdr3_aa: CASSHTGDYGYTF
d_call: NA
j_call: TRBJ1-2
clone_size: NA
v_call: TRBV19

cdr3_nt: TGTGCCAGCAGTGGAAACAGTAAAAGTACTGAAGCTTTCTTT
cdr3_aa: CASSGNSKSTEAFF
d_call: NA
j_call: TRBJ1-1
clone_size: once
v_call: TRBV2

cdr3_nt: TGTGCCAGCAAAAACAGTCAGGGGATTGAGCAGTTCTTC
cdr3_aa: CASKNSQGIEQFF
d_call: NA
j_call: TRBJ2-1
clone_size: NA
v_call: TRBV6-1

cdr3_nt: TGTGCCAGCAGTTACCGAGACAGACTCTATGGCTACACCTTC
cdr3_aa: CASSYRDRLYGYTF
d_call: NA
j_call: TRBJ1-2
clone_size: once
v_call: TRBV6-5

cdr3_nt: TGTGCCAGCAGCTTATTGGTCAGGTCCGGACTCCTCGGGGCCCAGTACTTC
cdr3_aa: CASSLLVRSGLLGAQYF
d_call: NA
j_call: TRBJ2-5
clone_size: once
v_call: TRBV7-9

cdr3_nt: TGTGCCAGTACCCCCGCTCGGGGGAGTGGCTACACCTTC
cdr3_aa: CASTPARGSGYTF
d_call: NA
j_call: TRBJ1-2
clone_size: NA
v_call: TRBV19

cdr3_nt: TGCGCCAGCAGCTTGGCCTTCGGAGAAGAGACCCAGTACTTC
cdr3_aa: CASSLAFGEETQYF
d_call: NA
j_call: TRBJ2-5
clone_size: NA
v_call: TRBV5-1

cdr3_nt: TGCGCCAGCAGCACCGGACAGCTCAATGAGCAGTTCTTC
cdr3_aa: CASSTGQLNEQFF
d_call: NA
j_call: TRBJ2-1
clone_size: NA
v_call: TRBV5-1

cdr3_nt: TGTGCCAGCAGTGACGCGGGGGACAGCACAGATACGCAGTATTTT
cdr3_aa: CASSDAGDSTDTQYF
d_call: TRBD2
j_call: TRBJ2-3
clone_size: once
v_call: TRBV6-1

cdr3_nt: TGTGCCAGCAGCGGATCCCAGGGGGCGCGTTCTGGCTACACCTTC
cdr3_aa: CASSGSQGARSGYTF
d_call: TRBD1
j_call: TRBJ1-2
clone_size: once
v_call: TRBV5-4

cdr3_nt: TGTGCCAGCAGTGAAGGTGCGGGCCGCACCTACGAGCAGTACTTC
cdr3_aa: CASSEGAGRTYEQYF
d_call: NA
j_call: TRBJ2-7
clone_size: once
v_call: TRBV6-1

cdr3_nt: TGTGCCAGCACCGGACTAGCGGGAGTTTACGAGCAGTACTTC
cdr3_aa: CASTGLAGVYEQYF
d_call: TRBD2
j_call: TRBJ2-7
clone_size: NA
v_call: TRBV5-6

cdr3_nt: TGTGCCAGCAGAGGGGAAAACACCGGGGAGCTGTTTTTT
cdr3_aa: CASRGENTGELFF
d_call: NA
j_call: TRBJ2-2
clone_size: NA
v_call: TRBV6-1

cdr3_nt: TGTGCCAGCAGCTTTCGGTCTAGCGGGGCAGATACGCAGTATTTT
cdr3_aa: CASSFRSSGADTQYF
d_call: TRBD2
j_call: TRBJ2-3
clone_size: NA
v_call: TRBV7-8

cdr3_nt: TGCGCCAGCGGGAGTTCACCCGATACTCATGGCTACACCTTC
cdr3_aa: CASGSSPDTHGYTF
d_call: NA
j_call: TRBJ1-2
clone_size: NA
v_call: TRBV4-1

cdr3_nt: TGTGCCAGCAGCCTGAGGGAACAGGGGCTCTATGGCTACACCTTC
cdr3_aa: CASSLREQGLYGYTF
d_call: TRBD1
j_call: TRBJ1-2
clone_size: NA
v_call: TRBV5-4

cdr3_nt: TGTGCCAGCAGTGAATCGCGGAATGAAGCTTTCTTT
cdr3_aa: CASSESRNEAFF
d_call: NA
j_call: TRBJ1-1
clone_size: NA
v_call: TRBV2

cdr3_nt: TGCGCCAGCAGCCAGGGACGGAGGGGTGGCGGCCCCTATGGCTACACCTTC
cdr3_aa: CASSQGRRGGGPYGYTF
d_call: NA
j_call: TRBJ1-2
clone_size: NA
v_call: TRBV4-1

cdr3_nt: TGCGCCAGCAGCTTGGCCCCCAGGCCTGATGATGAAGCTTTCTTT
cdr3_aa: CASSLAPRPDDEAFF
d_call: NA
j_call: TRBJ1-1
clone_size: NA
v_call: TRBV5-1

cdr3_nt: TGTGCCAGTAGTATTGGGTCAGGGGGCGCGCAGCCCCAGCATTTT
cdr3_aa: CASSIGSGGAQPQHF
d_call: TRBD1
j_call: TRBJ1-5
clone_size: NA
v_call: TRBV19

cdr3_nt: TGTGCCAGCAGTTACTCGAGGGACACCGGATATTCACCCCTCCACTTT
cdr3_aa: CASSYSRDTGYSPLHF
d_call: NA
j_call: TRBJ1-6
clone_size: NA
v_call: TRBV6-5

cdr3_nt: TGTGCCAGCAGCTCCAAAGGGGGAGCGGGAGGGTTTTTTACCTACGAGCAGTACTTC
cdr3_aa: CASSSKGGAGGFFTYEQYF
d_call: TRBD2
j_call: TRBJ2-7
clone_size: NA
v_call: TRBV7-2

cdr3_nt: TGTGCCAGCAGTTTCAACTTTGAAGCTTTCTTT
cdr3_aa: CASSFNFEAFF
d_call: NA
j_call: TRBJ1-1
clone_size: NA
v_call: TRBV6-1

cdr3_nt: TGCGCCAGCAGCTTGGTAGGGCGGGGCCACAATGAGCAGTTCTTC
cdr3_aa: CASSLVGRGHNEQFF
d_call: NA
j_call: TRBJ2-1
clone_size: NA
v_call: TRBV5-1

cdr3_nt: TGTGCCAGCAGCTTAGTCGGGTCATCGAACACTGAAGCTTTCTTT
cdr3_aa: CASSLVGSSNTEAFF
d_call: NA
j_call: TRBJ1-1
clone_size: once
v_call: TRBV7-2